This is a list of T cell receptor beta chains from one sample in a study of blood T cell repertoires in COVID-19. The assay was immunoSEQ multiplex PCR, and TCRdb's table has in-frame clones only and misses some. In the table there are over 150,000 clones, about 91% of which are singletons. Sequencing was done on a sample of peripheral blood. Receptor source: an older woman who had recovered from COVID-19. Each CDR3 is given without its conserved first and last residue. Fields, in order: V gene, J gene, CDR3 protein.

>TRBV28|TRBJ2-7
ASSLGGNPLYEQY
>TRBV5-1|TRBJ2-7
ASSEDRDQNYEQY
>TRBV2|TRBJ1-5
ASSFGQGDQPQH
>TRBV10-2|TRBJ1-2
ASSESREVDYGYT
>TRBV6-1|TRBJ1-2
ASSETGVSNYGYT
>TRBV13|TRBJ1-6
ASSLGGQGGNSPLH
>TRBV4-1|TRBJ1-1
ASSQGALRGTEAF
>TRBV7-8|TRBJ2-4
ASSFGGQGSDIQY
>TRBV18|TRBJ2-5
ASHPPEHRETQY
>TRBV6-5|TRBJ2-1
ASSYGSDNEQF
>TRBV5-1|TRBJ2-3
ASSPEQGPGDTQY
>TRBV3-1/TRBV3-2|TRBJ1-1
ASSTIGTEAF
>TRBV6-5|TRBJ1-2
ASSPGGFGYT
>TRBV5-1|TRBJ2-2
ASSPDTTTGELF
>TRBV18|TRBJ2-1
ASSPPTSGGLHNEQF
>TRBV4-2|TRBJ1-4
ASSLGGTGGTNEKLF
>TRBV5-1|TRBJ2-7
ASSLWTGTSGAGRSYEQY
>TRBV5-1|TRBJ2-1
ASSLVPQTEYDEQF
>TRBV2|TRBJ2-5
ASSGTSGGETQY
>TRBV10-3|TRBJ1-1
AISPSQGRLNTEAF
>TRBV29-1|TRBJ2-2
SVARVTGELF
>TRBV24-1|TRBJ2-1
ATSDFRDTDNEQF
>TRBV28|TRBJ2-7
ASSLTAAGGASSYEQY
>TRBV21-1|TRBJ2-3
ASQPKAGGRKDTQY
>TRBV27|TRBJ1-1
ASSFGTPYTEAF
>TRBV12-3/TRBV12-4|TRBJ1-2
ASSFRTGDGYT
>TRBV29-1|TRBJ2-1
SALLLAGGNEQF
>TRBV19|TRBJ1-6
ASNQGGQYNSPLH
>TRBV27|TRBJ2-2
ASTVSGNTGELF
>TRBV28|TRBJ1-5
ASSSSQPQH
>TRBV2|TRBJ1-5
ASRRQGNQPQH
>TRBV7-6|TRBJ2-5
ASSLALGPGIEETQY
>TRBV18|TRBJ2-3
ASSPPMRTDTQY
>TRBV9|TRBJ1-2
ASRNTGGSGYT
>TRBV5-4|TRBJ1-3
ASSSPDRVSGNTIY
>TRBV19|TRBJ1-5
ASSIPGGRSNQPQH
>TRBV11-2|TRBJ1-1
ASSIDRGDTEAF
>TRBV4-3|TRBJ2-2
ASSKLQGANTGELF
>TRBV14|TRBJ2-3
ASSQMNRDRGTDTQY
>TRBV14|TRBJ2-3
ASSQEMIAGTDTQY